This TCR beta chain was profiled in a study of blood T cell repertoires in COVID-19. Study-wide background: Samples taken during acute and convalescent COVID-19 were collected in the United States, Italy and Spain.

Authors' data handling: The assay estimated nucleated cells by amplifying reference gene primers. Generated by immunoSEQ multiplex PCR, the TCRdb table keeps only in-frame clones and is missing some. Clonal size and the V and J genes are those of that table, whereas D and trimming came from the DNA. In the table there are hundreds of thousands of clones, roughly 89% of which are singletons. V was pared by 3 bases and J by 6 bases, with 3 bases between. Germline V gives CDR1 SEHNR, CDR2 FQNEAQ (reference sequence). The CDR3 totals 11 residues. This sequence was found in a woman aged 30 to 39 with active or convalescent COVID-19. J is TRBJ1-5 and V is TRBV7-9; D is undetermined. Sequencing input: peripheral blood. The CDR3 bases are TGTGCCAGCAGCTTGAGTCAGCCCCAGCATTTT. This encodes CASSLSQPQHF.